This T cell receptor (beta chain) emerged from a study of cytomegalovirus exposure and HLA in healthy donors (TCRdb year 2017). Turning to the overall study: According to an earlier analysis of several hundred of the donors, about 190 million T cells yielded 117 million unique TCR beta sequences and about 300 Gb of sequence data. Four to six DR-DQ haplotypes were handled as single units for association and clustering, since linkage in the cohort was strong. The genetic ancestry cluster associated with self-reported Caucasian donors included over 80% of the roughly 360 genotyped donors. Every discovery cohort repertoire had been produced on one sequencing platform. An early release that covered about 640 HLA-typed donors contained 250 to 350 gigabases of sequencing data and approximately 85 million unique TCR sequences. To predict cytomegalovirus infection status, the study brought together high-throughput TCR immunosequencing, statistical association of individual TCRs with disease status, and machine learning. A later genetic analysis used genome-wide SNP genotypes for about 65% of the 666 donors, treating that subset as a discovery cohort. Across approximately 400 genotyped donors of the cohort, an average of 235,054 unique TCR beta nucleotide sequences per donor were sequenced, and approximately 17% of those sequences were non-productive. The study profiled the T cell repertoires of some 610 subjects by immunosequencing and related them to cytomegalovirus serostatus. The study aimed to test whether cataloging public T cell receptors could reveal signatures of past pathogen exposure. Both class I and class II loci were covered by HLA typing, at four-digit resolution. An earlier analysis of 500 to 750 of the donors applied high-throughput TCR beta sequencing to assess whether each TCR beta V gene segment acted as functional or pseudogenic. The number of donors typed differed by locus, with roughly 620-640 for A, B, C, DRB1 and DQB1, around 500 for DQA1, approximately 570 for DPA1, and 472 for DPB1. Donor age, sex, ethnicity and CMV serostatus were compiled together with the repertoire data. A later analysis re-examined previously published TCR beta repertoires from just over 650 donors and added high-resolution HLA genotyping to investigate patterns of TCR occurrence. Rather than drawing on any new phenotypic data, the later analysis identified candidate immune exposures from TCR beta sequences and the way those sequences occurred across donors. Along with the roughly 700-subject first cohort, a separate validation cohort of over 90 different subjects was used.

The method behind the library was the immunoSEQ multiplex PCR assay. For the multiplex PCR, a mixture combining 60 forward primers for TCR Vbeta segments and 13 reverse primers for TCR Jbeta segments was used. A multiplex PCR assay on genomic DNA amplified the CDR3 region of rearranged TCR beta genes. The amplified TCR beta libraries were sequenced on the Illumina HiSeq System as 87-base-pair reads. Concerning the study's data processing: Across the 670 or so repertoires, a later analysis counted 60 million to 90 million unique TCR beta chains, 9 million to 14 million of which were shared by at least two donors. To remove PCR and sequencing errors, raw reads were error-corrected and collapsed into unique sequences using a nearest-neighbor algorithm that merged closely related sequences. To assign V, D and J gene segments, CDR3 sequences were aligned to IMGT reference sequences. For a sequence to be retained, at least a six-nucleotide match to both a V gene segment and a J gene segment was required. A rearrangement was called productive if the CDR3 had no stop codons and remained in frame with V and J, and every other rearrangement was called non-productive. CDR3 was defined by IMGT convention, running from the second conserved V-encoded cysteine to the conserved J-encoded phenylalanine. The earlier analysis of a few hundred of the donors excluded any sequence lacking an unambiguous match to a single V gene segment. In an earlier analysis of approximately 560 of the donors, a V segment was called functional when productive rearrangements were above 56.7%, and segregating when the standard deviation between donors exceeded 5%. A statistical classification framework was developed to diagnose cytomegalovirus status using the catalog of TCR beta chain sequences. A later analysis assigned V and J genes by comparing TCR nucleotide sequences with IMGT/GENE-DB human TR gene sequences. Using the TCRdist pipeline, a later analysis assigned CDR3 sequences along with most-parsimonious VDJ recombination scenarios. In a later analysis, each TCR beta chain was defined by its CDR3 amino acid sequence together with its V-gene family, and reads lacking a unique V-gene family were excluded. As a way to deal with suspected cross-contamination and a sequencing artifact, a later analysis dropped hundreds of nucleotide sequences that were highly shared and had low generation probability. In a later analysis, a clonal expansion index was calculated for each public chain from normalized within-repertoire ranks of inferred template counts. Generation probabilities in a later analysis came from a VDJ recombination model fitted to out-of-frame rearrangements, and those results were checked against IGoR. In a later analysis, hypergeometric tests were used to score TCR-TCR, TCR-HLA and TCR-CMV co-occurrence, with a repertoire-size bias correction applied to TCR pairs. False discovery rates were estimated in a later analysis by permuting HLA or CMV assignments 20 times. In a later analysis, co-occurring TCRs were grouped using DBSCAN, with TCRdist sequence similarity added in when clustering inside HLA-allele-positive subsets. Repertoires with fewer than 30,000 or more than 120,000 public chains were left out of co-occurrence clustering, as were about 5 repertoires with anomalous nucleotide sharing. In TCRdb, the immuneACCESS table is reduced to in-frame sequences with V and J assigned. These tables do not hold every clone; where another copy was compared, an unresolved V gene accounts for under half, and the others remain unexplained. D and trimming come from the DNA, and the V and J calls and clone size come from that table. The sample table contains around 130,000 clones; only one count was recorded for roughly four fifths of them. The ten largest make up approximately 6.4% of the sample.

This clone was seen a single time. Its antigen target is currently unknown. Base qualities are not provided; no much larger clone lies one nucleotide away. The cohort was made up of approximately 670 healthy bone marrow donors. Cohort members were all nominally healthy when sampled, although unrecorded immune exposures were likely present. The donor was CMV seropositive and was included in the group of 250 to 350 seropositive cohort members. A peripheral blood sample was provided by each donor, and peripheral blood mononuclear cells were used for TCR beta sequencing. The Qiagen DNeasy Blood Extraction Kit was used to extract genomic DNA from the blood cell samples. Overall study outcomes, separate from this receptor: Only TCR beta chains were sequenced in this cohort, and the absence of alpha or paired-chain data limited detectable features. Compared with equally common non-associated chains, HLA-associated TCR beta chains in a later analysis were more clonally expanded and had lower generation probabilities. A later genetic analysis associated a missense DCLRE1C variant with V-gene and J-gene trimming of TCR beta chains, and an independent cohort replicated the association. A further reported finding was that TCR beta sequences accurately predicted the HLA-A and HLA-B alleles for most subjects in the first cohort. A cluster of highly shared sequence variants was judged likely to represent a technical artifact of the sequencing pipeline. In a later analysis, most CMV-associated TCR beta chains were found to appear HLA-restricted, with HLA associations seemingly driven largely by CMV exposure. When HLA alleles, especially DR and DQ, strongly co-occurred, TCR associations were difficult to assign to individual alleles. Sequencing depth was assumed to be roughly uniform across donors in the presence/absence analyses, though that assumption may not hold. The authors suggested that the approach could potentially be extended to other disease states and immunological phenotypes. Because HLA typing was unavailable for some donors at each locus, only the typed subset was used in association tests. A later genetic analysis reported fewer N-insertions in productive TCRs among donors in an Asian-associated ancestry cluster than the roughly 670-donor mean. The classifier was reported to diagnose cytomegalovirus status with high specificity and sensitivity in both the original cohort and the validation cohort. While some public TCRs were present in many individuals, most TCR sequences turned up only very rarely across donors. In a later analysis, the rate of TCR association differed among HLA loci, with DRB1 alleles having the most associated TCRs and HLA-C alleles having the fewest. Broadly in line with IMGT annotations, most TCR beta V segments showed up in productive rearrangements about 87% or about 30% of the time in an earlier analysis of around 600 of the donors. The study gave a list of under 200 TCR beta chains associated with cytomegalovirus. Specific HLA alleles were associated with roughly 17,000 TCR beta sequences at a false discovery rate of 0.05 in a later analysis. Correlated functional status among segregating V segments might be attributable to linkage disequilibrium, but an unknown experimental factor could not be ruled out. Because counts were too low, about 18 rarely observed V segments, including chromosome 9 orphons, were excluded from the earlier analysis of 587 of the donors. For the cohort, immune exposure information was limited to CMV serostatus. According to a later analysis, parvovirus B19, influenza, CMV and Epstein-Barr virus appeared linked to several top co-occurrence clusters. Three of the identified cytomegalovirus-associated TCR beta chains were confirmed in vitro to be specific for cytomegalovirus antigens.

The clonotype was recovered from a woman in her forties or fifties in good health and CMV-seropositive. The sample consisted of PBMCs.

DNA sequence: TGTGCCAGCAGCTCCGCCGGGAGAGGGAATAACTATGGCTACACCTTC. This sequence encodes CASSSAGRGNNYGYTF. The chain is encoded by TRBV5-4 joined to TRBJ1-2; the D gene lacks a confident call. The CDR1 and CDR2 encoded by the germline V gene (reference sequence) are SGHNT and YYREEE. V drops 3 bases and J drops 1 base, leaving 16 bases in between. The CDR3 contains 16 residues, cysteine and phenylalanine counted. The DNA shown is the 48-base CDR3, in frame from base 1.